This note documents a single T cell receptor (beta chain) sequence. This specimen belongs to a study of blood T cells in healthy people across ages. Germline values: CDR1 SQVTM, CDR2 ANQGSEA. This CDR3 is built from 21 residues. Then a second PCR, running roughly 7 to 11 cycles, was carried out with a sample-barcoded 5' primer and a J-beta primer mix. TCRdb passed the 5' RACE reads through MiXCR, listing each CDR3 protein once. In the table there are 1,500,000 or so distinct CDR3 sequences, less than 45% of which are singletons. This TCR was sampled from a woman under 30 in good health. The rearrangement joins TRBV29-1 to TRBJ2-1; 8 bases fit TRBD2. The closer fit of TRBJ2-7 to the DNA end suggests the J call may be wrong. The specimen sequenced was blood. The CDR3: CSVEDLGLVTLAGSPYNEQYF. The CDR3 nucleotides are TGCAGCGTTGAAGATCTTGGTCTGGTTACTTTAGCGGGGAGTCCCTACAATGAGCAGTACTTC.